The following is a T cell receptor beta chain sequence with its context. The V gene's germline CDR1 is SQVTM and CDR2 ANQGSEA. The CDR3 loop spans 13 amino acids. The V and J ends lost 0 bases and 4 bases respectively, with 9 bases between them. The data belong to a study of blood T cell repertoires in COVID-19. Study at large: From the United States, Italy and Spain came samples of acute and convalescent COVID-19.

Assay used: immunoSEQ multiplex PCR; TCRdb lists only in-frame clones, some missing. This sample has about 270,000 clones, with 75% to 95% found just once. Participants were placed into cohorts based on the clinical history they reported. Each exposed participant met a COVID-19 case in the 2 weeks preceding study entry. The V and J genes are TRBV29-1 and TRBJ1-2; no clear D gene. Material: PBMCs or T cells enriched from blood (not recorded which). This TCR was sampled from a man between 35 and 55 years old who had been exposed to COVID-19. The CDR3 coding sequence is TGCAGCGTTGAAGACTTCTACTCCTATGGCTACACCTTC. Residues: CSVEDFYSYGYTF.